The 23 T cell receptor beta chains presented below share a single source sample, sequenced in a study of cytomegalovirus exposure and HLA in healthy donors (dated by TCRdb to 2016 to 2017). The method was the immunoSEQ multiplex PCR assay. For the multiplex PCR, a mixture combining 60 forward primers for TCR Vbeta segments and 13 reverse primers for TCR Jbeta segments was used. TCRdb re-hosts the immuneACCESS table, in-frame sequences only. Its copies lack some clones; in the studies checked, an unresolved V gene accounts for under half of them, and the cause for the rest is not known. For this sample there are more than 60,000 clones; 65% to 90% appear just once. The top ten clonotypes cover approximately 20% of the sample. The sample comprised PBMCs. These receptors all stem from a man between 65 and 85 years old in good health and CMV-seropositive.

V gene TRBV5-1 combines with J gene TRBJ1-4; weak D call: TRBD1 (5 bases). The V end was cut by 0 bases, the J end by 2 bases, with 8 bases between. The CDR3 has 15 residues. Per the germline V gene, CDR1 is SGHRS and CDR2 is YFSETQ. CDR3 amino acids: CASSLAGSTNEKLFF. CDR3 sequence (DNA): TGCGCCAGCAGCTTGGCAGGGTCCACTAATGAAAAACTGTTTTTT. The variable domain in full, completed from reference TRBV5-1 and TRBJ1-4, reads KAGVTQTPRYLIKTRGQQVTLSCSPISGHRSVSWYQQTPGQGLQFLFEYFSETQRNKGNFPGRFSGRQFSNSRSEMNVSTLELGDSALYLCASSLAGSTNEKLFFGSGTQLSVL.

The chain combines TRBV19 with TRBJ1-5; no clear D. CDR1 is LNHDA, CDR2 SQIVND, per germline (reference sequence). V lost 3 bases and J 7 bases, leaving 13 bases between the germline ends. There are 14 residues in the CDR3. CDR3 sequence (DNA): TGTGCCAGTAGTATCGTCCGGGATCGGCAGCCCCAGCATTTT. Protein product: CASSIVRDRQPQHF.

The chain couples TRBV7-2 to TRBJ2-7; TRBD2 aligns across 12 bases. The CDR3 consists of 15 residues. Germline V gene lookup returns CDR1 SGHTA and CDR2 FQGNSA. Losses at the gene ends were 2 bases for V and 2 bases for J; bases not matched to a gene: 1. Here the CDR3 reads CASSLLAGGPYEQYF. As DNA, the CDR3 is TGTGCCAGCAGCTTACTAGCGGGAGGGCCCTACGAGCAGTACTTC.

This chain uses TRBV5-8 with TRBJ2-3; TRBD2 agrees at 11 bases. The CDR3 consists of 17 residues. J gave up 2 bases and V 3 bases, and 8 bases lay outside the gene matches. Looked up from germline, CDR1 is SGHTS and CDR2 is YDEGEE. The CDR3 sequence is CASSYTSGGQPTDTQYF. As DNA, the CDR3 is TGTGCCAGCAGCTACACTAGCGGGGGCCAGCCCACAGATACGCAGTATTTT.

This clone was seen only a few times. The chain couples TRBV27 to TRBJ2-1; TRBD2 matches 7 bases. V was clipped by 8 bases and J by 6 bases; unmatched bases: 4. The CDR3 spans 12 residues. Germline V CDR1 and CDR2: MNHEY, SMNVEV (reference sequence). CDR3 bases: TGTGCCAGCCGGAGCGGGACCAATGAGCAGTTCTTC. Protein sequence: CASRSGTNEQFF.

This rearrangement joins TRBV6-1 to TRBJ1-3, with D possibly TRBD1 on 5 matching bases. This CDR3 contains 13 residues. Trimming took off 7 bases at V and 1 base at J, with 8 bases between the two ends. CDR1 and CDR2 (germline): MNHNS, SASEGT. CDR3 loop: CASKQGSGNTIYF. The CDR3 DNA is TGTGCCAGCAAGCAGGGTTCTGGAAACACCATATATTTT.

This clone has only a few counts. The J gene is TRBJ1-1, the V gene TRBV5-6; the D gene is possibly TRBD1 (6 bases). The V gene's germline CDR1 is SGHDT and CDR2 YYEEEE. V was clipped by 3 bases and J by 0 bases, with 9 bases between them. The CDR3 loop spans 14 amino acids. CDR3 loop: CASSSWTVNTEAFF. The CDR3 DNA is TGTGCCAGCAGCTCCTGGACAGTGAACACTGAAGCTTTCTTT.

The V and J genes are TRBV30 and TRBJ2-5, with D hard to call. Trimming took off 3 bases at V and 5 bases at J, with 13 bases between the two ends. Looked up from germline, CDR1 is GTSNPN and CDR2 is SVGIG (reference sequence). The CDR3 is made up of 13 amino acids. CDR3 nucleotide sequence: TGTGCCTGGAGCGTGGTGGCTAGGGAGACCCAGTACTTC. Translation gives CAWSVVARETQYF.

The rearrangement uses TRBV29-1 and TRBJ2-7, with TRBD2 matching over 7 bases. V trimming: 0 bases; J trimming: 7 bases; junction bases outside the gene matches: 15. The CDR3 runs 16 residues. Germline assignment: CDR1 SQVTM and CDR2 ANQGSEA. The CDR3 loop reads CSVEDLMAGAQEEQYF. Here the CDR3 DNA reads TGCAGCGTTGAAGATCTCATGGCGGGAGCTCAAGAGGAGCAGTACTTC.

The chain has TRBV6-5 and TRBJ1-2; 11 bases fit TRBD1. The CDR3 loop spans 14 amino acids. After removal of 6 bases from V and 4 bases from J, the junction contained 4 bases not matched to a gene. Germline V gene data show CDR1 as MNHEY and CDR2 as SVGAGI. CDR3 DNA sequence: TGTGCCAGCAGCCCGGGACAGGGGGGCTATGGCTACACCTTC. Translation: CASSPGQGGYGYTF.

The chain carries TRBV25-1 and TRBJ2-5; D gene unclear. CDR1 and CDR2 (germline): MGHDK, SYGVNS. V was cut by 5 bases and J by 5 bases, with 9 bases left in between. The CDR3 has 12 amino acids. The CDR3 is CASSNSLETQYF. The CDR3 region has the DNA TGTGCCAGCAGTAACAGTCTGGAGACCCAGTACTTC.

The rearrangement links TRBV4-2 to TRBJ2-1; TRBD2 agrees at 9 bases. The length of the CDR3 is 17 residues. The germline CDR1 and CDR2 sequences are LGHNA and YNFKEQ. Losses at the gene ends were 2 bases for V and 4 bases for J; bases not matched to a gene: 9. This CDR3 reads CASSQIVAGDLYNEQFF. The CDR3 DNA is TGTGCCAGCAGCCAAATCGTAGCGGGAGACCTATACAATGAGCAGTTCTTC.

V and J are TRBV2 and TRBJ2-1; D is undetermined. The CDR3 runs 14 residues. Trimming took off 6 bases at V and 4 bases at J, with 13 bases between the two ends. Germline V gives CDR1 SNHLY, CDR2 FYNNEI. CDR3 in amino acids: CASRRLTGYNEQFF. The CDR3 region has the DNA TGTGCCAGCAGGCGCCTTACCGGGTACAATGAGCAGTTCTTC. The variable domain in full, completed from reference TRBV2 and TRBJ2-1, reads EPEVTQTPSHQVTQMGQEVILRCVPISNHLYFYWYRQILGQKVEFLVSFYNNEISEKSEIFDDQFSVERPDGSNFTLKIRSTKLEDSAMYFCASRRLTGYNEQFFGPGTRLTVL.

This chain joins TRBV7-5 and TRBJ1-5; TRBD1, as called in the table, went unchecked against the DNA. TRBV7-5 counts as a pseudogene. The CDR3 sequence is 14 residues long. In DNA, the CDR3 is TGTGTCAGAAGCTCAAGGGGAACCAATCAGCCCCAGCATTTT. It codes for CVRSSRGTNQPQHF.

J is TRBJ1-1 and V is TRBV7-2, with a tentative D call TRBD1 (5 bases). Germline assignment: CDR1 SGHTA and CDR2 FQGNSA. CDR3 size: 12 residues. Trimming shortened V by 5 bases and J by 4 bases, and 8 bases separated the two germline ends. The CDR3 region is CASSLTVTEAFF. Written as DNA, the CDR3 is TGTGCCAGCAGCCTGACAGTCACTGAAGCTTTCTTT.

V and J are TRBV29-1 and TRBJ1-2, with 7 nucleotides matching TRBD1. V was pared by 7 bases and J by 2 bases, with 7 bases of the junction left unmatched. The germline CDR1 and CDR2 sequences are SQVTM and ANQGSEA. The CDR3 covers 13 residues. CDR3 sequence reads: CSAMDRPNYGYTF. The CDR3 region has the DNA TGCAGCGCCATGGACAGGCCGAACTATGGCTACACCTTC. Variable domain in full (rest from reference TRBV29-1 and TRBJ1-2): SAVISQKPSRDICQRGTSLTIQCQVDSQVTMMFWYRQQPGQSLTLIATANQGSEATYESGFVIDKFPISRPNLTFSTLTVSNMSPEDSSIYLCSAMDRPNYGYTFGSGTRLTVV.

This chain links TRBV4-3 with TRBJ2-7; D might be TRBD1 (5 bases). The CDR3 totals 14 residues. Germline V gene data show CDR1 as LGHNA and CDR2 as YSLEER. Trimming left V 1 base short and J 3 bases short, with 10 bases between. The CDR3: CASSQVDRVYEQYF. CDR3 nucleotides: TGCGCCAGCAGCCAAGTTGACAGAGTCTACGAGCAGTACTTC.

This chain uses TRBV29-1 with TRBJ2-1; weak D call: TRBD2 (7 bases). Looked up from germline, CDR1 is SQVTM and CDR2 is ANQGSEA. The CDR3 spans 15 residues. Between the trimmed V and J ends, which lost 4 bases and 0 bases, there was a span of 13 bases. The CDR3 bases are TGCAGCGTTGCTAGGGGGGGGAGCTCCTACAATGAGCAGTTCTTC. This gives the protein CSVARGGSSYNEQFF.

This clone was seen once. The chain links TRBV5-1 to TRBJ2-7; 7 nucleotides agree with TRBD2. The germline CDR1 and CDR2 sequences are SGHRS and YFSETQ. With V trimmed by 2 bases and J by 5 bases, 10 bases remained unmatched. The CDR3 is made up of 15 amino acids. The CDR3 nucleotides read TGCGCCAGCAGCTTCGGGGGGTACTCTCGGGACGAGCAGTACTTC. Its translation: CASSFGGYSRDEQYF.

CDR3: CASSLTSGGVLADTQYF. The DNA of the CDR3 is TGTGCCAGCAGCCTGACTAGCGGGGGGGTCCTCGCAGATACGCAGTATTTT. This sequence joins TRBV7-9 and TRBJ2-3, with 14 positions matching TRBD2. Germline lookup yields CDR1 SEHNR and CDR2 FQNEAQ (reference sequence). This CDR3 is built from 17 residues. V lost 5 bases to trimming and J lost 4 bases; unmatched junction nucleotides: 8.

The gene calls are TRBV19 and TRBJ2-5; TRBD1 matches 9 bases. V gave up 4 bases and J gave up 11 bases; unmatched junction bases: 8. The CDR3 totals 13 residues. Germline values: CDR1 LNHDA, CDR2 SQIVND (reference sequence). CDR3 protein: CASSSRDRESQYF. The CDR3 nucleotides read TGTGCCAGTAGTAGCCGGGACAGGGAATCTCAGTACTTC.

This sequence joins TRBV5-1 and TRBJ1-4; possible D gene TRBD1, 6 bases. V was cut by 1 base and J by 0 bases, with 10 bases left in between. The CDR3 is made up of 16 amino acids. Germline V gene lookup returns CDR1 SGHRS and CDR2 YFSETQ. This CDR3 reads CASSLSGVPTNEKLFF. The CDR3 bases are TGCGCCAGCAGCTTGTCAGGGGTACCAACTAATGAAAAACTGTTTTTT. Variable domain in full (rest from reference TRBV5-1 and TRBJ1-4): KAGVTQTPRYLIKTRGQQVTLSCSPISGHRSVSWYQQTPGQGLQFLFEYFSETQRNKGNFPGRFSGRQFSNSRSEMNVSTLELGDSALYLCASSLSGVPTNEKLFFGSGTQLSVL.

For the CDR3, the DNA is TGCGCCAGCAGAGGGACTGCAACTAATGAAAAACTGTTTTTT. Its translation is CASRGTATNEKLFF. The chain couples TRBV5-1 to TRBJ1-4; D is perhaps TRBD1 (5 bases). V lost 5 bases, J lost 0 bases, and 8 bases lay in between. Germline V gene lookup returns CDR1 SGHRS and CDR2 YFSETQ. CDR3 length equals 14 residues.